A selection of T cell receptor beta chains follows, all from one sample in a study of cytomegalovirus exposure and HLA in healthy donors. Here immunoSEQ multiplex PCR was the method, and the copy in TCRdb shows in-frame clones only, minus some. The sample lists under 200,000 clones; about 90% were seen once. Material: PBMCs. The receptors shown here come from a woman aged 18-35 years in good health and CMV-seropositive. Each CDR3 is given with its conserved first and last residue. D genes are given only for firm matches. A clone size is listed for some rows: how often the clone was seen (once, few, many), or a class if it is expanded.

>NA|TRBJ2-3|TRBV15|NA
CATRRGSSTDTQYF
TGTGCCACCAGACGGGGGTCGAGCACAGATACGCAGTATTTT
>NA|TRBJ2-1|TRBV11-3|NA
CASSLGGRLSNEQFF
TGTGCCAGCAGCTTAGGTGGGAGGCTGTCCAATGAGCAGTTCTTC
>NA|TRBJ2-5|TRBV7-8|NA
CASRPRGQETQYF
TGTGCCAGCCGCCCCCGGGGCCAAGAGACCCAGTACTTC
>NA|TRBJ2-2|TRBV2|TRBD2
CASSGGLAENTGELFF
TGTGCCAGCAGTGGAGGACTAGCGGAGAACACCGGGGAGCTGTTTTTT
>once|TRBJ2-7|TRBV19|NA
CASRGQGTYEQYF
TGTGCCAGTAGGGGGCAGGGTACCTACGAGCAGTACTTC
>NA|TRBJ2-1|TRBV2|TRBD2
CASFWVAGATINEQFF
TGTGCCAGCTTCTGGGTAGCGGGGGCCACCATCAATGAGCAGTTCTTC
>once|TRBJ2-5|TRBV27|TRBD2
CASSLYIAGKETQYF
TGTGCCAGCAGTTTATACATAGCGGGAAAAGAGACCCAGTACTTC
>NA|TRBJ1-1|TRBV7-9|NA
CASSSLGGRTEAFF
TGTGCCAGCAGTTCTCTCGGGGGGAGGACTGAAGCTTTCTTT
>NA|TRBJ1-1|TRBV5-4|TRBD1
CASSLRGKTEAFF
TGTGCCAGCAGCCTCAGGGGGAAAACTGAAGCTTTCTTT
>NA|TRBJ2-1|TRBV2|TRBD2
CASRGLAGGTYNEQFF
TGTGCCAGCAGGGGACTAGCGGGAGGGACCTACAATGAGCAGTTCTTC
>NA|TRBJ2-7|TRBV28|TRBD1
CASSGDRGEWEQYF
TGTGCCAGCAGTGGGGACAGGGGTGAATGGGAGCAGTACTTC
>once|TRBJ2-3|TRBV2|NA
CASSQDRPFTDTQYF
TGTGCCAGCAGCCAAGACAGGCCTTTCACAGATACGCAGTATTTT
>NA|TRBJ2-3|TRBV5-1|NA
CASSLGHADTQYF
TGCGCCAGCAGCTTGGGACACGCAGATACGCAGTATTTT
>NA|TRBJ2-3|TRBV5-4|NA
CAGRFEEGSSFTDTQYF
TGTGCCGGTCGATTTGAGGAGGGCTCGTCTTTCACAGATACGCAGTATTTT
>NA|TRBJ2-3|TRBV28|NA
CASSLVQADTQYF
TGTGCCAGCAGTTTAGTGCAGGCAGATACGCAGTATTTT
>NA|TRBJ2-1|TRBV7-9|TRBD1
CASSRTGGHEQFF
TGTGCCAGCAGCCGGACAGGGGGCCATGAGCAGTTCTTC
>NA|TRBJ2-1|TRBV27|NA
CASDPQGDRLNEQFF
TGTGCCAGCGATCCACAGGGCGATAGGTTGAATGAGCAGTTCTTC
>NA|TRBJ2-1|TRBV7-8|TRBD2
CASSLRSSGRNEQFF
TGTGCCAGCAGCTTAAGGTCTAGCGGGAGGAATGAGCAGTTCTTC
>few|TRBJ2-6|TRBV5-1|NA
CASRAYPGANVLTF
TGCGCCAGCAGAGCCTATCCTGGGGCCAACGTCCTGACTTTC
>NA|TRBJ2-5|TRBV27|TRBD2
CASSLLAGLGETQYF
TGTGCCAGCAGTCTCCTAGCGGGACTCGGAGAGACCCAGTACTTC
>NA|TRBJ2-7|TRBV4-1|TRBD2
CASSQEQAGGPKEQYF
TGCGCCAGCAGCCAAGAACAAGCGGGGGGGCCGAAAGAGCAGTACTTC
>NA|TRBJ1-1|TRBV2|NA
CASSWELLAEAFF
TGTGCCAGCAGCTGGGAGCTCCTCGCTGAAGCTTTCTTT
>NA|TRBJ2-3|TRBV10-1|TRBD1
CASSERDREDTQYF
TGCGCCAGCAGTGAACGGGACAGGGAGGATACGCAGTATTTT
>NA|TRBJ1-4|TRBV18|TRBD1
CASSLSGGRPNEKLFF
TGTGCCAGCTCACTCTCAGGGGGCCGGCCTAATGAAAAACTGTTTTTT
>NA|TRBJ2-7|TRBV27|TRBD2
CASSFPGGEQYF
TGTGCCAGCAGTTTCCCCGGGGGGGAGCAGTACTTC
>NA|TRBJ2-1|TRBV6-1|NA
CASSAVGSSYNEQFF
TGTGCCAGCAGTGCCGTTGGGAGCTCCTACAATGAGCAGTTCTTC
>NA|TRBJ2-7|TRBV29-1|NA
CSVEAQSGYEQYF
TGCAGCGTTGAAGCCCAATCAGGCTACGAGCAGTACTTC
>NA|TRBJ2-1|TRBV5-1|TRBD1
CASCLGQGGEQFF
TGCGCCAGCTGCCTGGGACAGGGAGGCGAGCAGTTCTTC
>once|TRBJ2-1|TRBV11-1|NA
CASRGSPRGEQFF
TGTGCCAGCAGAGGATCCCCTCGGGGGGAGCAGTTCTTC
>NA|TRBJ1-1|TRBV6-6|NA
CASSYKVGETEAFF
TGTGCCAGCAGTTACAAGGTGGGAGAAACTGAAGCTTTCTTT
>NA|TRBJ2-1|TRBV10-1|NA
CASSGGDEQFF
TGCGCCAGCAGTGGGGGAGATGAGCAGTTCTTC
>NA|TRBJ2-1|TRBV19|NA
CASTPRGSYNEQFF
TGTGCCAGTACCCCCAGGGGCTCCTACAATGAGCAGTTCTTC
>many|TRBJ2-7|TRBV19|NA
CASSTGREPYEQYF
TGTGCCAGTAGTACGGGACGGGAGCCCTACGAGCAGTACTTC
>NA|TRBJ2-3|TRBV7-6|TRBD1
CASSLQGENTDTQYF
TGTGCCAGCAGCCTACAGGGGGAGAACACAGATACGCAGTATTTT
>NA|TRBJ2-1|TRBV27|TRBD1
CASSIKQGASLYNEQFF
TGTGCCAGCAGTATTAAACAGGGGGCGTCTTTATACAATGAGCAGTTCTTC
>NA|TRBJ1-1|TRBV6-1|NA
CASSSGSGNTEAFF
TGTGCCAGCAGTTCCGGGAGTGGGAACACTGAAGCTTTCTTT